The rows below give T cell receptor beta chains drawn from one sample of a study of control samples from healthy donors and cancer patients. Sequencing used immunoSEQ multiplex PCR; TCRdb keeps in-frame clones, though not all of them. Here the sample spans around 120,000 clones, 90% to 95% being singletons. Sequencing used PBMCs. These receptors came from a man in his fifties with head and neck cancer. Both conserved end residues are part of each CDR3. A D gene is named only where the DNA matches it firmly. Rows give clone size only sometimes, using once, few, many, or a class for an expanded clone.

CDR3 protein	CDR3 DNA	D gene	J gene	CDR3 length	V gene	clone size
CATSASTGYNQPQHF	TGTGCCACCAGTGCCTCGACAGGGTACAATCAGCCCCAGCATTTT	TRBD1	TRBJ1-5	15	TRBV24-1	once
CASSPGTAETQYF	TGTGCCAGCAGCCCCGGGACAGCAGAGACCCAGTACTTC	TRBD1	TRBJ2-5	13	TRBV13	NA
CASSLGSGKPDGNTIYF	TGTGCCAGCAGCTTAGGATCGGGGAAGCCCGACGGAAACACCATATATTTT	NA	TRBJ1-3	17	TRBV7-3	NA
CASSLGGAWDEQYF	TGTGCCAGCAGCTTGGGAGGGGCGTGGGACGAGCAGTACTTC	TRBD2	TRBJ2-7	14	TRBV7-8	NA
CASSYLDTQYF	TGTGCCAGCAGTTATCTAGATACGCAGTATTTT	NA	TRBJ2-3	11	TRBV6-5	NA
CASSSTVLSYEQYF	TGTGCCAGCAGCTCGACAGTTCTCTCCTACGAGCAGTACTTC	NA	TRBJ2-7	14	TRBV5-6	NA
CASEAPNFEAFF	TGTGCCAGCGAAGCCCCCAACTTTGAAGCTTTCTTT	NA	TRBJ1-1	12	TRBV28	NA
CASSYTGEEQYF	TGTGCCAGCAGCTATACGGGGGAAGAGCAGTACTTC	NA	TRBJ2-7	12	TRBV5-5	NA
CASSQIDRTENTEAFF	TGTGCCAGCAGCCAAATCGACAGAACCGAGAACACTGAAGCTTTCTTT	NA	TRBJ1-1	16	TRBV11-2	NA
CASEPEGRDTQYF	TGTGCCAGCGAGCCCGAGGGGCGAGATACGCAGTATTTT	NA	TRBJ2-3	13	TRBV25-1	once
CASSARRALNTEAFF	TGTGCCAGTAGTGCCCGACGGGCCCTGAACACTGAAGCTTTCTTT	NA	TRBJ1-1	15	TRBV19	NA
CASSVGGYGTEAFF	TGTGCCAGCAGCGTAGGAGGCTATGGCACTGAAGCTTTCTTT	NA	TRBJ1-1	14	TRBV9	NA
CASSPSGGAITGELFF	TGTGCCAGCAGCCCTAGCGGGGGGGCCATCACCGGGGAGCTGTTTTTT	TRBD2	TRBJ2-2	16	TRBV7-3	NA
CASSRSGTGVFETQYF	TGTGCCAGCAGCCGCTCCGGGACAGGGGTTTTTGAGACCCAGTACTTC	TRBD1	TRBJ2-5	16	TRBV3-1/TRBV3-2	NA
CASSLESGGTYEQYF	TGTGCCAGCAGCTTAGAAAGCGGGGGGACCTACGAGCAGTACTTC	TRBD2	TRBJ2-7	15	TRBV7-2	NA
CASTLGLGGPDTQYF	TGTGCCAGCACCCTGGGGTTAGGGGGCCCAGATACGCAGTATTTT	TRBD1	TRBJ2-3	15	TRBV6-5	NA
CSVGFGPVDGYTF	TGCAGCGTGGGGTTTGGGCCCGTTGATGGCTACACCTTC	NA	TRBJ1-2	13	TRBV29-1	NA
CASNRGQGWEQYF	TGTGCCAGCAACCGGGGACAGGGTTGGGAGCAGTACTTC	TRBD1	TRBJ2-7	13	TRBV6-7	NA
CARRGATNEKLFF	TGTGCCCGGAGAGGAGCAACTAATGAAAAACTGTTTTTT	NA	TRBJ1-4	13	TRBV10-3	NA
CASSWGTDSNSGYTF	TGTGCCAGCAGCTGGGGGACGGACTCTAATAGTGGCTACACCTTC	NA	TRBJ1-2	15	TRBV11-2	NA
CASSPDSYNEQFF	TGCGCCAGCAGCCCCGACAGTTACAATGAGCAGTTCTTC	NA	TRBJ2-1	13	TRBV5-1	NA
CASRMDRSYEQYF	TGTGCCAGCAGGATGGACAGATCCTACGAGCAGTACTTC	NA	TRBJ2-7	13	TRBV6-5	NA
CASSLESDRRYEQYF	TGTGCCAGCAGCTTGGAGTCGGACAGGAGGTACGAGCAGTACTTC	TRBD1	TRBJ2-7	15	TRBV5-4	once
CASSSTGQQPQHF	TGTGCCAGCAGTTCTACAGGGCAGCAGCCCCAGCATTTT	NA	TRBJ1-5	13	TRBV6-2/TRBV6-3	NA
CASSLAGGATDTQYF	TGTGCCAGCAGCTTAGCCGGGGGGGCCACAGATACGCAGTATTTT	TRBD2	TRBJ2-3	15	TRBV7-2	NA
CASSFRRLSTDTQYF	TGTGCCAGCAGTTTCCGGAGGTTGAGCACAGATACGCAGTATTTT	NA	TRBJ2-3	15	TRBV27	NA
CAISGGTESSYEQYF	TGTGCCATCAGCGGAGGGACAGAGAGCTCCTACGAGCAGTACTTC	NA	TRBJ2-7	15	TRBV10-3	once
CASSLGQGMEKLFF	TGCGCCAGCAGCTTGGGACAGGGTATGGAAAAACTGTTTTTT	TRBD1	TRBJ1-4	14	TRBV5-1	NA
CASSLSDEAFF	TGTGCCAGCAGTTTATCAGATGAAGCTTTCTTT	NA	TRBJ1-1	11	TRBV28	NA
CAWATGVGGNTIYF	TGTGCCTGGGCCACAGGGGTAGGAGGAAACACCATATATTTT	TRBD1	TRBJ1-3	14	TRBV30	NA
CASGWGAGASDTQYF	TGTGCCAGCGGGTGGGGAGCGGGGGCCTCAGATACGCAGTATTTT	TRBD2	TRBJ2-3	15	TRBV7-3	NA
CASSQEGRQSDGYTF	TGTGCCAGCAGCCAAGAGGGACGGCAGTCGGATGGCTACACCTTC	NA	TRBJ1-2	15	TRBV4-2	once
CASRVAGAPTDTQYF	TGTGCCAGCAGAGTAGCGGGGGCTCCCACAGATACGCAGTATTTT	TRBD2	TRBJ2-3	15	TRBV6-5	NA
CASSPEFGANTEAFF	TGTGCCAGCAGTCCCGAGTTTGGAGCGAACACTGAAGCTTTCTTT	NA	TRBJ1-1	15	TRBV27	NA
CASSTTAEAFF	TGTGCCAGTAGTACCACAGCTGAAGCTTTCTTT	NA	TRBJ1-1	11	TRBV19	medium-sized